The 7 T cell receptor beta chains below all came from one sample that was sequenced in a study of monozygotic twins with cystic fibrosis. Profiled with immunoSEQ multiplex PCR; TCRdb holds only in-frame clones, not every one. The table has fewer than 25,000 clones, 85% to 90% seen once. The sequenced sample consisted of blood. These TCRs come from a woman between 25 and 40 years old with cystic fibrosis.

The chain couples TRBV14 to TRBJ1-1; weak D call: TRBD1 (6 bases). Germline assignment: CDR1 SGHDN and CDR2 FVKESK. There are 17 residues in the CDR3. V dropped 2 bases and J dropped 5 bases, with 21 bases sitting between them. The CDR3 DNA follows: TGTGCCAGCAGCCAATATACGAGGGGACACTCACGAACTGAAGCTTTCTTT. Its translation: CASSQYTRGHSRTEAFF.

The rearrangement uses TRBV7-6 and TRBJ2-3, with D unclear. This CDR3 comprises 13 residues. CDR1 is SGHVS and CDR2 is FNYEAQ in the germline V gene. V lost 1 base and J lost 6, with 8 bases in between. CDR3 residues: CASSLESWDTQYF. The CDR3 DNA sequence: TGTGCCAGCAGCTTAGAATCATGGGATACGCAGTATTTT.

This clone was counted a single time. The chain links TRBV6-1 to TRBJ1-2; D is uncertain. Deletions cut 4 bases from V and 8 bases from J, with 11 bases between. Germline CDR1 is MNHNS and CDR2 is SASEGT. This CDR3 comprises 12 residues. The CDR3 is CASSGAARGYTF. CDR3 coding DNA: TGTGCCAGCAGTGGGGCGGCGCGCGGCTACACCTTC.

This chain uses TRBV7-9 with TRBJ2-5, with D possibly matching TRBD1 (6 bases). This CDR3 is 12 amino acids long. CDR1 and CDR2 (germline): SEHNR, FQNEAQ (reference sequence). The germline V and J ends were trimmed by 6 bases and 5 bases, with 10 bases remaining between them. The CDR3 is CASRRGSETQYF. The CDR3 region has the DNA TGTGCCAGCAGGAGGGGGAGCGAGACCCAGTACTTC.

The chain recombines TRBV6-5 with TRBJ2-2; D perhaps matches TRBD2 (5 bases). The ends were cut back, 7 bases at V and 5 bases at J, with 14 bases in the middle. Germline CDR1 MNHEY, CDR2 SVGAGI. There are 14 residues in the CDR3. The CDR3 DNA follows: TGTGCCAGCATCAGCGGAGGAAATACCGGGGAGCTGTTTTTT. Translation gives CASISGGNTGELFF.

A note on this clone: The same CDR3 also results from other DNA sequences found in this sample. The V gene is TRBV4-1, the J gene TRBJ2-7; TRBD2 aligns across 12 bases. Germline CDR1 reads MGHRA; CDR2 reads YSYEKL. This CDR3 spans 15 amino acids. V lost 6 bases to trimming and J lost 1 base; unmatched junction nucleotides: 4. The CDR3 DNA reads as TGCGCCAGCAGGGGCGGGACTAGCGGGTCCTACGAGCAGTACTTC. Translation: CASRGGTSGSYEQYF.

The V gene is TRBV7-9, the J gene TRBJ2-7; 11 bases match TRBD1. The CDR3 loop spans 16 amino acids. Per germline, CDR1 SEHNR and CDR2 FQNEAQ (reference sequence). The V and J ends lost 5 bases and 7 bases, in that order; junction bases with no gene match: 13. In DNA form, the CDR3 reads TGTGCCAGCAGCCCTTTTATCGGACAGGGGGCGCGGGAGCAGTACTTC. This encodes CASSPFIGQGAREQYF.